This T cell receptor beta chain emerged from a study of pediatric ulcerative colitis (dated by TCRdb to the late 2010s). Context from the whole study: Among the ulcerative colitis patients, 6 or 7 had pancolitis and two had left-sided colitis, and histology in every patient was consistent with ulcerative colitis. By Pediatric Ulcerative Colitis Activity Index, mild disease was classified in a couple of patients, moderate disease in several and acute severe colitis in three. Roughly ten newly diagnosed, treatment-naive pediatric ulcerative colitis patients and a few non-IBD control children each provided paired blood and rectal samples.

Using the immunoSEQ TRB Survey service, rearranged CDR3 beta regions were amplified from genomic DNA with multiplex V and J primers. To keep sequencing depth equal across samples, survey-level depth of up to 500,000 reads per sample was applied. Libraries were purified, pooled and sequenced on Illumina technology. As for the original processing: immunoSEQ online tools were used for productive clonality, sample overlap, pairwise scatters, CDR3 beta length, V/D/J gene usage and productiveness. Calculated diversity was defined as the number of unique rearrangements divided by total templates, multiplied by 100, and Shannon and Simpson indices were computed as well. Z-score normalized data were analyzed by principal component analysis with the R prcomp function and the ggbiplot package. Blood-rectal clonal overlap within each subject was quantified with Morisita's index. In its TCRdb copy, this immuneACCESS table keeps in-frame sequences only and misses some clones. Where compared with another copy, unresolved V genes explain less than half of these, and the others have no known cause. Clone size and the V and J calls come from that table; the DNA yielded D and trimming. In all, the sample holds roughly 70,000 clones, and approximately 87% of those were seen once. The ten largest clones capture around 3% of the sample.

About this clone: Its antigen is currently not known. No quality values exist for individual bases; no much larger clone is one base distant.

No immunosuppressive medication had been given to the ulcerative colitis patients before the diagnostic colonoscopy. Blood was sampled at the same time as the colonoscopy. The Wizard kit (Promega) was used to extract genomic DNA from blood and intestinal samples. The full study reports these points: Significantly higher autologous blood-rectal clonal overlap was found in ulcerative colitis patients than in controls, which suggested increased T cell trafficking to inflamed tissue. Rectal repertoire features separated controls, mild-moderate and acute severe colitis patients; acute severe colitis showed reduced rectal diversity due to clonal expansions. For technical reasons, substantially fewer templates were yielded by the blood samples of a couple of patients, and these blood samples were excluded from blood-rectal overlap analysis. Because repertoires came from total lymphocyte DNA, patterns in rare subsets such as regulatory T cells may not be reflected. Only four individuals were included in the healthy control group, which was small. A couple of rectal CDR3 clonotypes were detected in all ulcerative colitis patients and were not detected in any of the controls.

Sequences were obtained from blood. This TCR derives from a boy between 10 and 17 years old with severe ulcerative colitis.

The DNA reads as follows: TGTGCCAGCAGCTTGACAGGGGCCTTTGAAGCTTTCTTT. The encoded protein is CASSLTGAFEAFF. The V gene is TRBV5-4 and the J gene is TRBJ1-1, with 7 bases matching TRBD1. From a lookup of the germline V gene (reference sequence), CDR1 and CDR2 are SGHNT and YYREEE. Trimming takes 1 base off V and 7 bases off J; junction bases not matched to a gene: 4. Spanning cysteine to phenylalanine, the CDR3 consists of 13 amino acids. Of the read, only the CDR3 DNA is kept; its 39 bases are in frame from base 1.